The 7 T cell receptor beta chains below were found in one sample sequenced in a study of T cell responses to AZD1222 COVID-19 vaccine. Method: immunoSEQ multiplex PCR; TCRdb's copy keeps in-frame clones and lacks some. The sample includes some 140,000 clones, 92% of them seen just once. The sample consisted of peripheral blood, taken on day 0 of AZD1222 vaccination. The receptors derive from an adult in good health.

The sample holds one count of this clone. The rearrangement joins TRBV3-1 (or the pseudogene TRBV3-2) to TRBJ2-7, with D hard to call. The CDR3 contains 18 residues. The germline V gene encodes CDR1 LGHDT and CDR2 YNNKEL (reference sequence). V dropped 0 bases and J dropped 4 bases, with 22 bases sitting between them. DNA of the CDR3: TGTGCCAGCAGCCAAGATCTGGTTGAGAACACAATCTTGTACGAGCAGTACTTC. Encoded protein: CASSQDLVENTILYEQYF.

The chain carries TRBV4-1 and TRBJ1-1; D unresolved. Looked up from germline, CDR1 is MGHRA and CDR2 is YSYEKL. V shed 1 base and J shed 2 bases, with 14 bases lying between them. The CDR3 runs to 16 residues. In DNA, the CDR3 is TGCGCCAGCAGCCAAGTGGCCCTTCACCTTAACACTGAAGCTTTCTTT. It is translated as CASSQVALHLNTEAFF.

J is TRBJ2-3 and V is TRBV4-2; TRBD2 matches at 8 bases. J lost 4 bases, V lost 1 base, and 4 bases had no gene match. The germline V gene encodes CDR1 LGHNA and CDR2 YNFKEQ. This CDR3 is 15 amino acids long. CDR3 residues: CASSQVGAGADTQYF. CDR3 nucleotides: TGTGCCAGCAGCCAAGTTGGAGCGGGAGCAGATACGCAGTATTTT.

J is TRBJ2-1 and V is TRBV7-9, with D possibly matching TRBD2 (5 bases). This CDR3 comprises 12 residues. Germline-derived CDR1 and CDR2 are SEHNR and FQNEAQ (reference sequence). V was pared by 1 base and J by 9 bases, with 7 bases between. The CDR3 loop reads CASSLGGGEQFF. The CDR3, as DNA: TGTGCCAGCAGCTTAGGTGGAGGTGAGCAGTTCTTC.

J is TRBJ2-7 and V is TRBV9; possible D gene TRBD2, 5 bases. CDR3 length: 16 amino acids. The V end was cut by 0 bases, the J end by 9 bases, with 22 bases between. The germline CDR1 and CDR2 sequences are SGDLS and YYNGEE. The chain's CDR3 is CASSVALGAGDSVQYF. Here the CDR3 DNA reads TGTGCCAGCAGCGTAGCACTGGGAGCAGGAGATAGCGTGCAGTACTTC. Combining the CDR3 with reference TRBV9 and TRBJ2-7 gives the whole variable domain DSGVTQTPKHLITATGQRVTLRCSPRSGDLSVYWYQQSLDQGLQFLIQYYNGEERAKGNILERFSAQQFPDLHSELNLSSLELGDSALYFCASSVALGAGDSVQYFGPGTRLTVT.

The chain recombines TRBV5-1 with TRBJ2-1; TRBD1 matches 8 bases. The CDR3 has 15 residues. V shed 3 bases and J 7 bases; nucleotides not matched to a gene: 9. In germline, CDR1 is SGHRS, CDR2 YFSETQ. CDR3 nucleotides: TGCGCCAGCAGCTCATCCGGGACAGGACTTAATGAGCAGTTCTTC. Amino acid sequence: CASSSSGTGLNEQFF.

The chain couples TRBV7-3 to TRBJ2-5; 9 nucleotides match TRBD2. V was pared by 5 bases and J by 5 bases, with 9 bases of the junction left unmatched. Germline CDR1 and CDR2: SGHTA and FQGTGA. The CDR3 is made up of 15 amino acids. The CDR3 DNA reads as TGTGCCAGCAGCCAACTAGCGGGCGATTGGGAGACCCAGTACTTC. This codes for CASSQLAGDWETQYF.